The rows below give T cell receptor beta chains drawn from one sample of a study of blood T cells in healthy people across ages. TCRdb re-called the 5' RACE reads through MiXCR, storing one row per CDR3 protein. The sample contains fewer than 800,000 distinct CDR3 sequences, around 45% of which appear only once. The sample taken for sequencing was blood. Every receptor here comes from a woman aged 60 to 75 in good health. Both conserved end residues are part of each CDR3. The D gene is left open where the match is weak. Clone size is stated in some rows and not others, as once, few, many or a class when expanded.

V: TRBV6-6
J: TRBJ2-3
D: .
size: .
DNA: TGTGCCAGCAGTGACTCGGGGGCGGATACGCAGTATTTT
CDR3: CASSDSGADTQYF

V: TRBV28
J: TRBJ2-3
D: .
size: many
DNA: TGTGCCAGCAGTTTTGGACGGGTCCCGGATACGCAGTATTTT
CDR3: CASSFGRVPDTQYF

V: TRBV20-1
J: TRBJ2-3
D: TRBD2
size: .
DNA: TGCAGTGCTCTCGTCTCCGGGACTAGCGGCACAGATACGCAGTATTTT
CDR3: CSALVSGTSGTDTQYF

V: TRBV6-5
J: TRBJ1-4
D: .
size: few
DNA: TGTGCCAGCAGTTACTCATCCGCGGTTACTCGAACGAGGAGCACCAATGAAAAACTGTTTTTT
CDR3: CASSYSSAVTRTRSTNEKLFF

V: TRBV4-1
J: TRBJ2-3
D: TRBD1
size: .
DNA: TGCGCCAGCAGCCGCAATACAGGGGCAGATACGCAGTATTTT
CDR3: CASSRNTGADTQYF

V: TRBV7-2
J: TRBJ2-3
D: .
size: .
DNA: TGTGCCAGCAGCTTAGTACCAGGGGCAGATACGCAGTATTTT
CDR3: CASSLVPGADTQYF

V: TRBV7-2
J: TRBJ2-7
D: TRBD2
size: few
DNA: TGTGCCAGCAGCTTAGGAGCGGGAGGGATCGAGCAGTACTTC
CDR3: CASSLGAGGIEQYF

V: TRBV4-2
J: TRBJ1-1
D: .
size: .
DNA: TGTGCCAGCAGCCCTACAACAGGAGGCACTGAAGCTTTCTTT
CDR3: CASSPTTGGTEAFF

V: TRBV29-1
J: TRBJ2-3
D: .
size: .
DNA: TGCAGCGTTGCCCCGCGGTACACAGATACGCAGTATTTT
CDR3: CSVAPRYTDTQYF

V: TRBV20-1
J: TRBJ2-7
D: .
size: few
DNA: TGCAGTGCTAGAGTAGCGTCAAGCCACGAGCAGTACTTC
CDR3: CSARVASSHEQYF